This TCR beta chain was recovered during a study of blood T cell repertoires in COVID-19. Study background: COVID-19 samples, acute and convalescent, were from the United States, Italy and Spain. PBMCs, B-cell-depleted T cells, or T cells were the source of the cDNA or gDNA that made up the material.

The CDR3 loop spans 15 amino acids. The V gene lost 2 bases and the J gene lost 5 bases, with 13 bases spanning the gap. Germline CDR1 MNHEY, CDR2 SMNVEV (reference sequence). Original methodology: Reference gene primer amplification gave estimated nucleated cell counts. Clones were read by immunoSEQ multiplex PCR, and TCRdb kept only the in-frame ones, dropping some. V and J calls and clone size are given by that table; D and trimming were obtained from the DNA. The repertoire holds under 250,000 clones, with approximately 78% as singletons. The chain employs TRBV27 and TRBJ2-1; D is uncertain. This TCR derives from a woman between 18 and 30 years old with acute or convalescent COVID-19. Material for sequencing was peripheral blood. The CDR3 bases are TGTGCCAGCAGTTTAGGGCTGGCCGCAGACAATGAGCAGTTCTTC. Amino acid sequence: CASSLGLAADNEQFF.